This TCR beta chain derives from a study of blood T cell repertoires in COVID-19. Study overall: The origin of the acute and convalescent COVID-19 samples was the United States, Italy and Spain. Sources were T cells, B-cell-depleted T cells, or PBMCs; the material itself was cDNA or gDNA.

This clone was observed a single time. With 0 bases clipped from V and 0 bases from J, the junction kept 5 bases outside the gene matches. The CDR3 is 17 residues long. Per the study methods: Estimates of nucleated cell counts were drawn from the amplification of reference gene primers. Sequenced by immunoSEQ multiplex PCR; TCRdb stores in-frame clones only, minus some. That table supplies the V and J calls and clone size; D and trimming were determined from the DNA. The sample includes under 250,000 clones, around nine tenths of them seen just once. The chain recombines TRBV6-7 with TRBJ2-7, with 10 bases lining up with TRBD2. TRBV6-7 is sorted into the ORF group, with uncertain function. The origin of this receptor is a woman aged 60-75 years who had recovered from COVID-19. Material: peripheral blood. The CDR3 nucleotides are TGTGCCAGCAGTTACTCGATTTCTAGCGGGAGCTCCTACGAGCAGTACTTC. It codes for CASSYSISSGSSYEQYF.